These 14 T cell receptor beta chains share one sample of origin, sequenced in a study of T cell responses to AZD1222 COVID-19 vaccine. Using immunoSEQ multiplex PCR, the repertoire was profiled, and TCRdb retains in-frame clones only, with some absent. The sample has under 150,000 clones. The sequencing sample was made of peripheral blood. These receptors all stem from an adult in good health.

DNA for the CDR3: TGTGCCAGCAGCTTGGTGGAGGACAGGTATTCACCCCTCCACTTT. The encoded protein is CASSLVEDRYSPLHF. The genes are TRBV5-6 and TRBJ1-6; 7 nucleotides match TRBD1. The V segment lost 0 bases and the J segment 8 bases; nucleotides outside the gene matches: 5. This CDR3 region has 15 residues. Germline loops: CDR1 SGHDT, CDR2 YYEEEE.

The chain uses TRBV2 and TRBJ1-6; D gene ambiguous. V gave up 7 bases and J gave up 2 bases, with 6 bases separating them. CDR3 length equals 13 residues. Germline V gene lookup returns CDR1 SNHLY and CDR2 FYNNEI. In DNA form, the CDR3 reads TGTGCCAGCACGGTGACCTATAATTCACCCCTCCACTTT. Its translation is CASTVTYNSPLHF.

The V call is TRBV5-6, the J call TRBJ1-5, with D maybe TRBD1 (5 bases). The CDR3 has 13 residues. The germline V gene has CDR1 SGHDT and CDR2 YYEEEE. V was pared by 3 bases and J by 13 bases, with 17 bases between. CDR3 residues: CASSSIGTSLQHF. CDR3 nucleotides: TGTGCCAGCAGCTCAATCGGGACTTCACTGCAGCATTTT.

The chain couples TRBV11-3 to TRBJ2-5; no firm D call. Germline assignment: CDR1 SGHNT and CDR2 YENEEA. This CDR3 comprises 12 residues. Trimming pared 5 bases from V and 7 bases from J, leaving 11 bases between. The CDR3 DNA reads TGTGCCAGCAGCCACCCGGAAGGGACCCAGTACTTC. It specifies CASSHPEGTQYF.

Regarding this clone: A junction end diverges from the germline sequence, so it may reflect a read error. The chain carries TRBV7-8 and TRBJ1-1, with D possibly matching TRBD1 (5 bases). The CDR3 is 14 amino acids. The germline CDR1 and CDR2 sequences are SGHVS and FQNEAQ. CDR3 DNA: TGTGCCAGCGGCTTTAGAGGGACGAACACTGAAGCTTTCTTT. It codes for CASGFRGTNTEAFF.

The chain links TRBV7-2 to TRBJ1-1; weak D call: TRBD1 (6 bases). V lost 3 bases and J lost 0, with 11 bases in between. The CDR3 length is 15 residues. CDR1 and CDR2 from the germline V gene are SGHTA and FQGNSA. The CDR3 DNA sequence: TGTGCCAGCAGCTTGACAGGCAACCTGAACACTGAAGCTTTCTTT. It specifies CASSLTGNLNTEAFF.

This chain uses TRBV6-5 with TRBJ2-7; D not resolved. CDR3 length equals 14 residues. Germline V lookup: CDR1 MNHEY, CDR2 SVGAGI. With 6 bases removed from V and 0 bases from J, the gap between germline ends came to 12 bases. The CDR3 DNA is TGTGCCAGCAGCCTATTACAGAACTCCTACGAGCAGTACTTC. Translated, it gives CASSLLQNSYEQYF.

This sequence joins TRBV5-1 and TRBJ1-4; D ambiguous. Germline V CDR1 and CDR2: SGHRS, YFSETQ. CDR3 length: 14 residues. The V end lost 0 bases, the J end lost 4 bases, and 7 bases lay between the germline ends. CDR3 sequence: CASSLAVDNEKLFF. CDR3 DNA sequence: TGCGCCAGCAGCTTGGCCGTAGATAATGAAAAACTGTTTTTT.

The CDR3 DNA sequence: TGTGCCAGTAGTATCGTGGGTCCGTCCTACGAGCAGTACTTC. This gives the protein CASSIVGPSYEQYF. The chain couples TRBV19 to TRBJ2-7; D is undetermined. With 3 bases removed from V and 1 base from J, the gap between germline ends came to 10 bases. The CDR3 length is 14 residues. CDR1 LNHDA and CDR2 SQIVND come from the germline V gene (reference sequence).

This rearrangement joins TRBV6-1 to TRBJ1-5; D might be TRBD1 (6 bases). With 3 bases removed from V and 4 bases from J, the gap between germline ends came to 13 bases. This CDR3 has 15 residues. The germline CDR1 and CDR2 sequences are MNHNS and SASEGT. The CDR3 is CASSDGGPRNQPQHF. The CDR3 coding sequence is TGTGCCAGCAGTGATGGGGGGCCCAGAAATCAGCCCCAGCATTTT.

The rearrangement joins TRBV28 to TRBJ1-1, with no clear D. The germline gives CDR1 MDHEN, CDR2 SYDVKM. This CDR3 is 13 amino acids long. The V gene lost 5 bases and the J gene lost 1 base, with 8 bases spanning the gap. CDR3 nucleotides: TGTGCCAGCAGTGGTCCATCGAACACTGAAGCTTTCTTT. Encoded protein: CASSGPSNTEAFF.

The gene calls are TRBV7-2 and TRBJ2-5; D possibly corresponds to TRBD1 (6 bases). Germline CDR1 and CDR2: SGHTA and FQGNSA. The V end lost 2 bases, the J end lost 1 base, and 14 bases lay between the germline ends. The length of the CDR3 is 16 residues. CDR3 DNA: TGTGCCAGCAGCTTAAACAGGGCCGGGTTCCAAGAGACCCAGTACTTC. This encodes CASSLNRAGFQETQYF. The full variable domain, with the rest looked up from reference TRBV7-2 and TRBJ2-5, is GAGVSQSPSNKVTEKGKDVELRCDPISGHTALYWYRQSLGQGLEFLIYFQGNSAPDKSGLPSDRFSAERTGGSVSTLTIQRTQQEDSAVYLCASSLNRAGFQETQYFGPGTRLLVL.

The chain employs TRBV5-4 and TRBJ1-1; maybe TRBD1 (5 bases). The CDR3 consists of 16 residues. Germline-derived CDR1 and CDR2 are SGHNT and YYREEE (reference sequence). The ends were cut back, 0 bases at V and 1 base at J, with 13 bases in the middle. The CDR3 nucleotides read TGTGCCAGCAGCTTGGGGTCCCCTGGGGGGAACACTGAAGCTTTCTTT. Its protein product is CASSLGSPGGNTEAFF.

This CDR3 reads CASSSYGQGDFYNEQFF. The CDR3 nucleotides read TGTGCCAGCAGCTCCTATGGACAGGGGGATTTCTACAATGAGCAGTTCTTC. The chain has TRBV5-6 and TRBJ2-1; 10 bases are shared with TRBD1. The J segment lost 3 bases and the V segment lost 3 bases, leaving 9 bases of the junction unmatched. This CDR3 is 17 amino acids long. Germline CDR1 is SGHDT and CDR2 is YYEEEE.